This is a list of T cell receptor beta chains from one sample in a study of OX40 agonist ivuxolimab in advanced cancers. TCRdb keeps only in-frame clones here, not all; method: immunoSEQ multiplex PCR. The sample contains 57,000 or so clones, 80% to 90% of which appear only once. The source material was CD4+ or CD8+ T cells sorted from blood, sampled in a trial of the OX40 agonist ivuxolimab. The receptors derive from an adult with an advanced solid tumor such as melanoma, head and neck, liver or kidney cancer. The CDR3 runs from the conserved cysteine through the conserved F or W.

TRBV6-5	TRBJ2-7	CASGTGGGPTYEQYF
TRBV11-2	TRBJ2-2	CASYSGRVNTGELFF
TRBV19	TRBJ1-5	CASSIDHLSLVDSNQPQHF
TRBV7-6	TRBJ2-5	CASSLDRVETQYF
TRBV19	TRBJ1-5	CASSRVWGSQWPQHF
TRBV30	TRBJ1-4	CACRVGGSGEKLFF
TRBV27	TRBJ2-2	CASSPTRGVGELFF
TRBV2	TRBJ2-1	CASRGGGHPKNEQFF
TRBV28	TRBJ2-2	CASSLGLAGGNTGELFF
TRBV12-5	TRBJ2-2	CASGDGRSGELFF
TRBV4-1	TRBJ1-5	CASSQVPPGFQPQHF
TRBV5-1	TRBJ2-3	CASSLFLDTQYF
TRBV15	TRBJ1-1	CATSREIGNTEAFF
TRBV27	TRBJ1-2	CASRRQQGASYGYTF
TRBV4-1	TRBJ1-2	CASSPDATGGYGYTF
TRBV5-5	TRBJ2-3	CASSTTQGGSTDTQYF
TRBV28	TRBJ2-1	CASTVSPSIAGGSYNEQFF
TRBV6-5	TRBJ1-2	CASSGSSYGYTF
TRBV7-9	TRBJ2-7	CASSLNYEQYF
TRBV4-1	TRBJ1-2	CASSQSSADYCTF
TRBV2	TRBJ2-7	CASSELPYEQYF
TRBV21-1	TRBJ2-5	CASSKVGTGVETQYF
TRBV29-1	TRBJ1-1	CSVEGDSEAFF
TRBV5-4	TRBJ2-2	CASSLESPGGHTGELFF
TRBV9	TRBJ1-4	CASSVGQGMRPNEKLFF
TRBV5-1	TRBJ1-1	CASSLEVGVNTEAFF
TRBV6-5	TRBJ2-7	CASSYPLRGEQYF
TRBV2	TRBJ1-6	CASTRFSYNSPLHF